The sequence of this T cell receptor (beta chain) was determined in a study of blood T cell repertoires in COVID-19 (dated by TCRdb to 2018 to 2021). Study-level background: The collaborator samples originated in the United States, Italy and Spain and spanned the acute and convalescent phases of COVID-19. A freely available public database, intended as a resource for researchers studying the immune response to SARS-CoV-2, is where the repertoires were released. Where available, HLA class I and class II types were taken from metadata supplied by the sample provider and were not determined by assay-based typing. The dataset comprised deeply sampled blood TCRbeta repertoires from subjects exposed to, actively infected with, or recovered from COVID-19. The samples were drawn from the first 160 participants of the ongoing ImmuneRACE study and from some 1,300 subjects provided by 6 global collaborators. A de-identified subject ID, COVID-19 status, age in years and sex were almost always included in the sample metadata. The prospective study material was composed of cDNA or gDNA derived from T cells, B-cell-depleted T cells, or PBMCs.

From the cysteine up to the phenylalanine, the CDR3 has a length of 14 residues. The CDR3 DNA has 42 bases and is translated from base 1. According to the germline V gene (reference sequence), CDR1 reads LNHDA and CDR2 reads SQIVND. The junction carries 15 bases between V and J, which are trimmed by 9 bases and 0 bases respectively. Turning to this clone: Its antigen is currently not known. No base-level quality is on record; no much larger clone is a single base apart.

Results and caveats for the whole study, not just this receptor: Clinical and demographic metadata were provided uncurated, with the amount varying by source and participant.

One collaborating source in Seattle enrolled patients while the patients were actively infected and followed the patients over time throughout the course of disease. Collaborating institutions collected whole blood in K2EDTA tubes following their own protocols. Collaborator samples were shipped for TCRbeta analysis as frozen whole blood, isolated PBMCs, or DNA extracted from either sample type. TCRbeta CDR3 regions were amplified from genomic DNA using the immunoSEQ Assay, a bias-controlled multiplex PCR. Concerning the study's data processing: The number of nucleated cells in each sample was estimated by amplification of reference gene primers within the assay. To quantify the absolute abundance of each unique TCRbeta CDR3 rearrangement, sequence reads were collapsed and filtered. For each sample, productive Simpson clonality was calculated as the square root of Simpson's diversity index across productive rearrangements. Imported from immuneACCESS, the table was reduced by TCRdb to in-frame sequences with V and J called. These copies leave out some clones; in studies compared against another copy, an unresolved V gene accounts for under half, and the cause of the remainder is not known. V and J calls and clone size come straight from that table; D and trimming were deduced from the DNA. Here the sample has a few hundred thousand clones; 70% to 90% occur a single time. The biggest ten clones account for 15% to 20% of the sample.

In this chain, TRBV19 is recombined with TRBJ2-7, with TRBD1 perhaps the D gene, on 5 matching bases. This TCR came from a man aged 45-65 years with COVID-19, enrolled during active disease. Material for sequencing was peripheral blood. Here the CDR3 is given as CASRDSPSSYEQYF. In nucleotides, the sequence is TGTGCCAGCAGAGACAGCCCGAGCTCCTACGAGCAGTACTTC.